These 30 T cell receptor beta chains were sequenced from one sample in a study of post-analysis software for immune sequencing data. Study-wide findings and caveats: Comparison of patients with controls showed five TRBV segments more frequent in patients, TRBV5-6, TRBV5-1 and TRBV20-1 among them.

Incorporated into the TCR beta cDNA libraries were unique molecular identifiers, which served to reduce PCR and sequencing biases. One entry per CDR3 protein results from TCRdb running MiXCR on the PCR reads. The repertoire holds 450,000 to 700,000 distinct CDR3 sequences, with 40% to 50% as singletons. Which antigens these TCRs recognize remains unknown. The sequenced sample was blood. Every receptor here comes from a girl aged 10 to 17 with multiple sclerosis.

This clonotype was detected a few times. The junction departs from the called germline gene at one end, perhaps through a read error. The V and J genes are TRBV10-3 and TRBJ1-2; a weak D match, TRBD1 (6 bases). The CDR3 has 15 residues. Germline-derived CDR1 and CDR2 are ENHRY and SYGVKD. The chain's CDR3 is CAISVGAGDPRGFTF. In DNA form, the CDR3 reads TGTGCCATCAGTGTGGGGGCAGGAGACCCTAGGGGCTTCACCTTC.

About this clonotype itself: The germline gene is not matched at one end of the junction; a read error may be the cause. The CDR3 sequence is CANSGVGTGNSPLHF. The CDR3 bases are TGTGCCAACAGCGGAGTTGGGACGGGGAATTCACCCCTCCACTTT. The chain uses TRBV9 and TRBJ1-6; maybe TRBD1 (5 bases). Germline assignment: CDR1 SGDLS and CDR2 YYNGEE. The CDR3 is made up of 15 amino acids. Using reference TRBV9 and TRBJ1-6 for the parts outside the CDR3, the full variable domain is DSGVTQTPKHLITATGQRVTLRCSPRSGDLSVYWYQQSLDQGLQFLIQYYNGEERAKGNILERFSAQQFPDLHSELNLSSLELGDSALYFCANSGVGTGNSPLHFGNGTRLTVT.

CDR3 sequence reads: CASSGESLYGYTF. CDR3 bases: TGTGCCAGCAGTGGAGAGTCCCTCTATGGCTACACCTTC. This chain uses TRBV12-3 or TRBV12-4 with TRBJ1-2; D remains ambiguous. There are 13 residues in the CDR3. Trimming pared 5 bases from V and 4 bases from J, leaving 11 bases between.

In its sample, this clonotype was seen a few times. The genes are TRBV12-3 or TRBV12-4 and TRBJ2-5; TRBD1 is a possible D gene (5 bases). This CDR3 spans 16 amino acids. V dropped 5 bases and J dropped 1 base, with 17 bases sitting between them. In DNA form, the CDR3 reads TGTGCCAGCAGTCCCTCAGGGTGGTCGGGCCAAGAGACCCAGTACTTC. Translating it yields CASSPSGWSGQETQYF.

This clonotype was seen a few times. The V call is TRBV12-3 or TRBV12-4, the J call TRBJ2-5; the match to TRBD2 covers 7 bases. The CDR3 runs to 14 residues. V gave up 6 bases and J gave up 1 base; unmatched junction bases: 5. CDR3 loop: CASRALAAQETQYF. CDR3 in DNA: TGTGCCAGCAGGGCGCTAGCGGCCCAAGAGACCCAGTACTTC.

This clonotype was counted between two and nine times. V gene TRBV20-1 combines with J gene TRBJ2-7, with a possible D match to TRBD1 (5 bases). CDR3 size: 14 residues. The V gene's germline CDR1 is DFQATT and CDR2 SNEGSKA (reference sequence). Trimming pared 3 bases from V and 6 bases from J, leaving 18 bases between. The CDR3 bases are TGCAGTGCTAGTCCCAGGGCCCCCTGGGCCGAGCAGTACTTC. Translating gives CSASPRAPWAEQYF.

J is TRBJ2-7 and V is TRBV5-1, with D tentatively TRBD1 (5 bases). The CDR3 spans 17 residues. Between the trimmed V and J ends, which lost 1 base and 2 bases, there was a span of 19 bases. Germline V lookup: CDR1 SGHRS, CDR2 YFSETQ. The CDR3 DNA follows: TGCGCCAGCAGCTTGAGGGGCCGCGGCGGCGACGCCTACGAGCAGTACTTC. Protein product: CASSLRGRGGDAYEQYF.

The chain links TRBV25-1 to TRBJ1-5, with D maybe TRBD1 (6 bases). CDR1 and CDR2 (germline): MGHDK, SYGVNS. With 4 bases removed from V and 4 bases from J, the gap between germline ends came to 8 bases. The CDR3 has 13 amino acids. Here the CDR3 DNA reads TGTGCCAGCAGTGGACAGGCAAATCAGCCCCAGCATTTT. It encodes CASSGQANQPQHF.

This chain uses TRBV20-1 with TRBJ2-5, with D uncertain. The CDR3 totals 12 residues. Trimming removed 3 bases from V and 1 base from J, with 6 bases in between. Germline V CDR1 and CDR2: DFQATT, SNEGSKA (reference sequence). This CDR3 reads CSASGLQETQYF. CDR3 DNA: TGCAGTGCTAGTGGGCTCCAAGAGACCCAGTACTTC.

The rearrangement links TRBV5-1 to TRBJ2-5, with 7 bases that match TRBD1. V lost 3 bases, J lost 5 bases, and 4 bases stayed unmatched. This CDR3 is built from 13 residues. The germline V gene encodes CDR1 SGHRS and CDR2 YFSETQ. The CDR3 DNA reads as TGCGCCAGCAGCTCGGGACAGTGGGAGACCCAGTACTTC. It encodes CASSSGQWETQYF.

The J gene is TRBJ2-2, the V gene TRBV10-3, with 8 bases aligning to TRBD1. Losses at the gene ends were 8 bases for V and 7 bases for J; bases not matched to a gene: 18. This CDR3 has 17 residues. Germline CDR1 ENHRY, CDR2 SYGVKD. The CDR3 nucleotides are TGTGCCATCCGGGGACAGGCCCCGGGGTACGAGGGCGGGGAGCTGTTTTTT. Translated, it gives CAIRGQAPGYEGGELFF.

The chain employs TRBV7-9 and TRBJ1-2; no definite D call. Trimming left V 1 base short and J 8 bases short, with 8 bases between. Per germline, CDR1 SEHNR and CDR2 FQNEAQ (reference sequence). The CDR3 sequence is 12 residues long. The CDR3 region is CASSLGPRGYTF. CDR3 DNA: TGTGCCAGCAGCTTAGGCCCCCGGGGCTACACCTTC. Complete variable domain (other parts from reference TRBV7-9 and TRBJ1-2): DTGVSQNPRHKITKRGQNVTFRCDPISEHNRLYWYRQTLGQGPEFLTYFQNEAQLEKSRLLSDRFSAERPKGSFSTLEIQRTEQGDSAMYLCASSLGPRGYTFGSGTRLTVV.

This CDR3 reads CASSWGLYQETQYF. The CDR3 DNA sequence: TGTGCCAGCAGCTGGGGGCTGTACCAAGAGACCCAGTACTTC. J is TRBJ2-5 and V is TRBV7-9; D perhaps matches TRBD1 (6 bases). Per the germline V gene, CDR1 is SEHNR and CDR2 is FQNEAQ (reference sequence). The CDR3 is made up of 14 amino acids. Trimming shortened V by 4 bases and J by 0 bases, and 9 bases separated the two germline ends.

This sequence joins TRBV12-3 or TRBV12-4 and TRBJ2-1, with D tentatively TRBD1 (6 bases). Trimming cost V 4 bases and J 9 bases, with 13 bases left between them. This CDR3 has 13 amino acids. CDR3 in DNA: TGTGCCAGCAGTTCCTCTTTAGGGGGTGAGCAGTTCTTC. Translating it yields CASSSSLGGEQFF.

The chain is built from TRBV12-3 or TRBV12-4 and TRBJ1-2; TRBD1 matches at 8 bases. Trimming cost V 2 bases and J 6 bases; bases outside gene matches: 11. The length of the CDR3 is 16 residues. CDR3 in DNA: TGTGCCAGCAGTTTAAGGGCAGGGGGCAGGTTGAATGGCTACACCTTC. Protein product: CASSLRAGGRLNGYTF.

V usage is TRBV4-1 and J usage is TRBJ2-3; TRBD2 matches at 7 bases. CDR3 length: 17 amino acids. Germline-derived CDR1 and CDR2 are MGHRA and YSYEKL. Trimming took 0 bases from V and 2 from J; bases not matched to a gene: 8. The CDR3: CASSQDLQRGYTDTQYF. CDR3 coding DNA: TGCGCCAGCAGCCAAGATCTCCAGCGGGGATACACAGATACGCAGTATTTT.

This clonotype was seen only a few times. The chain links TRBV20-1 to TRBJ2-1; TRBD2 might be the D (6 bases). Germline CDR1 and CDR2: DFQATT and SNEGSKA (reference sequence). The CDR3 loop spans 14 amino acids. Deletions cut 0 bases from V and 7 bases from J, with 13 bases between. Here the CDR3 DNA reads TGCAGTGCTAGAGAGGCGGGACGGGGGAATGAGCAGTTCTTC. Its protein is CSAREAGRGNEQFF.

The chain employs TRBV29-1 and TRBJ2-1, with D possibly TRBD2 on 6 matching bases. V dropped 1 base and J dropped 8 bases, with 12 bases sitting between them. This CDR3 comprises 13 residues. Per the germline V gene, CDR1 is SQVTM and CDR2 is ANQGSEA. The CDR3 region has the DNA TGCAGCGTTGAAGCGGGAGAGGTAGATGAGCAGTTCTTC. This codes for CSVEAGEVDEQFF.

The V gene is TRBV6-1, the J gene TRBJ2-3; D may be TRBD1 (8 bases). The germline V and J ends were trimmed by 7 bases and 1 base, with 18 bases remaining between them. In germline, CDR1 is MNHNS, CDR2 SASEGT. The CDR3 consists of 16 residues. In nucleotides, the CDR3 is TGTGCCAGCATTCAGGGGGCTAGCGGACGCACAGATACGCAGTATTTT. It codes for CASIQGASGRTDTQYF.

This clonotype was observed a handful of times. The DNA for the CDR3 is TGTGCCAGCAGCCAAGTTACCGAGACCCAGTACTTC. Translated, it gives CASSQVTETQYF. The chain uses TRBV3-1 and TRBJ2-7, with unresolved D. The J call may be mistaken, given a closer DNA end match to TRBJ2-5. The CDR3 contains 12 residues. Germline V gives CDR1 LGHDT, CDR2 YNNKEL (reference sequence).

The chain is built from TRBV7-2 and TRBJ1-5; D is unresolved. The CDR3 has 15 amino acids. Trimming took off 2 bases at V and 5 bases at J, with 13 bases between the two ends. The germline gives CDR1 SGHTA, CDR2 FQGNSA. The CDR3 nucleotides read TGTGCCAGCAGCTTAATCCCTACGGGCTATCAGCCCCAGCATTTT. It yields the protein CASSLIPTGYQPQHF.

This clonotype has just a few counts. The chain is built from TRBV6-5 and TRBJ2-7; D is unresolved. Trimming stripped 5 bases from V and 3 bases from J, with 11 bases between. This CDR3 contains 13 residues. From germline, CDR1 is MNHEY and CDR2 SVGAGI. CDR3 region: CASSIGTLYEQYF. The CDR3 DNA follows: TGTGCCAGCAGTATCGGAACTCTCTACGAGCAGTACTTC.

This clonotype has a handful of counts. The J gene is TRBJ2-1, the V gene TRBV12-3 or TRBV12-4; D gene unclear. The CDR3 has 13 amino acids. Trimming stripped 6 bases from V and 7 bases from J, with 13 bases between. CDR3 in DNA: TGTGCCAGCAGCAGCCCCACTCAGAATGAGCAGTTCTTC. It specifies CASSSPTQNEQFF.

The rearrangement joins TRBV12-3 or TRBV12-4 to TRBJ1-2; D is unclear. There are 12 residues in the CDR3. V lost 7 bases, J lost 1 base, and 7 bases lay in between. The CDR3 spells CASTVLNYGYTF. DNA for the CDR3: TGTGCCAGCACCGTTCTTAACTATGGCTACACCTTC.

In this sample, this clonotype turned up a few times. This chain connects TRBV20-1 to TRBJ2-7; TRBD2 might be the D (5 bases). V dropped 4 bases and J dropped 1 base, with 11 bases sitting between them. CDR3 size: 13 residues. The germline V gene has CDR1 DFQATT and CDR2 SNEGSKA (reference sequence). The CDR3 DNA follows: TGCAGTGCTAACCCGACGGGGTCCTACGAGCAGTACTTC. Amino acids: CSANPTGSYEQYF.

This clonotype was picked up many times. V usage is TRBV6-5 and J usage is TRBJ1-2; D is unresolved. Germline-derived CDR1 and CDR2 are MNHEY and SVGAGI. Trimming shortened V by 2 bases and J by 1 base, and 5 bases separated the two germline ends. This CDR3 comprises 13 residues. CDR3 residues: CASSYRVNYGYTF. Written as DNA, the CDR3 is TGTGCCAGCAGTTACAGGGTTAACTATGGCTACACCTTC.

The V gene is TRBV10-3, the J gene TRBJ2-5, with 12 bases lining up with TRBD2. The CDR3 sequence is 21 residues long. The ends lost 4 bases at V and 1 base at J; junction bases unmatched: 19. Germline assignment: CDR1 ENHRY and CDR2 SYGVKD. The CDR3 DNA reads TGTGCCATCAGTGGGGAGACTGCGGGGCTAGCGGGAGGGCATCTCCAAGAGACCCAGTACTTC. The encoded protein is CAISGETAGLAGGHLQETQYF.

This clonotype was found a few times. This chain connects TRBV12-3 or TRBV12-4 to TRBJ2-1; D call uncertain. The J call may be incorrect, as the DNA end agrees better with TRBJ2-5. This CDR3 is built from 13 residues. CDR3 amino acids: CASSQTGLWAQYF. As DNA, the CDR3 is TGTGCCAGCAGTCAAACTGGGCTTTGGGCCCAGTACTTC.

In this sample, this clonotype turned up a few times. The DNA of the CDR3 is TGTGCCAGCAGCACGACAGGGGGCTCCTACGAGCAGTACTTC. It translates to CASSTTGGSYEQYF. J is TRBJ2-7 and V is TRBV7-2; TRBD1 matches 9 bases. In germline, CDR1 is SGHTA, CDR2 FQGNSA. The CDR3 totals 14 residues. After removal of 5 bases from V and 0 bases from J, the junction contained 2 bases not matched to a gene.

The chain combines TRBV29-1 with TRBJ2-7; D remains ambiguous. Trimming took 6 bases from V and 12 from J, leaving 15 bases between them. The germline V gene encodes CDR1 SQVTM and CDR2 ANQGSEA. The CDR3 runs 10 residues. The CDR3: CSVGPGQPYF. The CDR3 DNA reads TGCAGCGTCGGACCGGGCCAACCGTACTTC.